The 11 T cell receptor beta chains in this list originate from one sample, sequenced in a study of cytomegalovirus exposure and HLA in healthy donors. Use of 60 Vbeta and 13 Jbeta primers characterized the PCR. Only in-frame clones appear in the TCRdb table, and some are missing; sequencing was by immunoSEQ multiplex PCR. The sample shows some 150,000 clones, 65% to 80% of them seen only once. Sequenced sample: PBMCs. These receptors all come from a middle-aged woman in good health and CMV-seronegative.

This clone turned up a few times. The chain carries TRBV5-6 and TRBJ2-7; D ambiguous. The CDR3 totals 13 residues. With 0 bases removed from V and 0 bases from J, the gap between germline ends came to 4 bases. The germline V gene has CDR1 SGHDT and CDR2 YYEEEE. CDR3 bases: TGTGCCAGCAGCTTGGGGAGCTCCTACGAGCAGTACTTC. Translated, it gives CASSLGSSYEQYF.

V usage is TRBV27 and J usage is TRBJ1-2; 10 nucleotides align to TRBD1. CDR3 length: 14 amino acids. Trimming took 7 bases from V and 8 from J; bases not matched to a gene: 10. Per germline, CDR1 MNHEY and CDR2 SMNVEV (reference sequence). The CDR3 is CASTPGTGVGGYTF. CDR3 DNA: TGTGCCAGCACCCCTGGGACAGGGGTAGGGGGCTACACCTTC.

The chain links TRBV5-6 to TRBJ1-1, with D possibly matching TRBD1 (6 bases). CDR3 length: 16 amino acids. CDR1 is SGHDT, CDR2 YYEEEE, per germline. The V end lost 1 base, the J end lost 2 bases, and 15 bases lay between the germline ends. Here the CDR3 reads CASSLFISGDNTEAFF. CDR3 DNA sequence: TGTGCCAGCAGCTTGTTCATTTCAGGGGACAACACTGAAGCTTTCTTT.

The chain is built from TRBV9 and TRBJ2-1; TRBD2 aligns across 7 bases. The J segment lost 11 bases and the V segment lost 4 bases, leaving 15 bases of the junction unmatched. Per the germline V gene, CDR1 is SGDLS and CDR2 is YYNGEE. The CDR3 loop spans 15 amino acids. CDR3 region: CASSLRVTVAGKQFF. The CDR3 DNA sequence: TGTGCCAGCAGCCTGCGGGTCACGGTAGCGGGTAAGCAGTTCTTC.

The chain recombines TRBV9 with TRBJ2-5; D is uncertain. The CDR3 runs to 13 residues. Germline V lookup: CDR1 SGDLS, CDR2 YYNGEE. With 0 bases removed from V and 3 bases from J, the gap between germline ends came to 6 bases. CDR3 in amino acids: CASSVGPEETQYF. CDR3 DNA sequence: TGTGCCAGCAGCGTAGGTCCCGAAGAGACCCAGTACTTC. Drawing the rest from reference TRBV9 and TRBJ2-5, the complete variable domain is DSGVTQTPKHLITATGQRVTLRCSPRSGDLSVYWYQQSLDQGLQFLIQYYNGEERAKGNILERFSAQQFPDLHSELNLSSLELGDSALYFCASSVGPEETQYFGPGTRLLVL.

V and J are TRBV5-1 and TRBJ2-3, with D unresolved. The CDR3 loop spans 16 amino acids. Germline V gene sequence: CDR1 SGHRS, CDR2 YFSETQ. With 4 bases removed from V and 6 bases from J, the gap between germline ends came to 21 bases. The CDR3 here is CASSPTVQSGLDTQYF. DNA of the CDR3: TGCGCCAGCAGCCCCACCGTGCAGTCTGGTCTTGATACGCAGTATTTT.

This clone was counted a few times. The CDR3 region has the DNA TGTGCCAGCAGCGGGGAATACAGGGAACTGTTTTTT. Amino acids: CASSGEYRELFF. This chain links TRBV5-6 with TRBJ1-4; a possible D gene is TRBD1 (6 bases). V shed 4 bases and J shed 12 bases, with 13 bases lying between them. CDR3 length equals 12 residues. CDR1 and CDR2 from the germline V gene are SGHDT and YYEEEE.

The rearrangement links TRBV28 to TRBJ2-7, with 7 bases aligning to TRBD2. Germline lookup yields CDR1 MDHEN and CDR2 SYDVKM. The junction had 14 bases not matched to a gene; V was cut back by 3 bases and J by 0 bases. The CDR3 is made up of 18 amino acids. In nucleotides, the CDR3 is TGTGCCAGCAGTTTTGGGGGGGGGATTCCTATTAGCTCCTACGAGCAGTACTTC. It yields the protein CASSFGGGIPISSYEQYF.

The V call is TRBV5-1, the J call TRBJ2-5, with 8 bases that match TRBD1. The J segment lost 1 base and the V segment lost 4 bases, leaving 3 bases of the junction unmatched. This CDR3 comprises 14 residues. The germline V gene encodes CDR1 SGHRS and CDR2 YFSETQ. CDR3 DNA: TGCGCCAGCAGCATCGGACAGGGCCAAGAGACCCAGTACTTC. This sequence encodes CASSIGQGQETQYF.

V gene TRBV7-2 combines with J gene TRBJ2-7; TRBD2 aligns across 8 bases. Germline V gene sequence: CDR1 SGHTA, CDR2 FQGNSA. This CDR3 has 16 amino acids. V trimming: 1 base; J trimming: 6 bases; junction bases outside the gene matches: 11. The CDR3 DNA sequence: TGTGCCAGCAGCTTAGGGGGAGCGGGGGCGCAGAGCGAGCAGTACTTC. Protein sequence: CASSLGGAGAQSEQYF.

The J gene is TRBJ2-1, the V gene TRBV29-1, with 9 positions matching TRBD1. Per germline, CDR1 SQVTM and CDR2 ANQGSEA. V dropped 8 bases and J dropped 5; count of bases not matched to a gene: 4. The CDR3 extends over 12 amino acids. The chain's CDR3 is CSPGTGNNEQFF. The CDR3 nucleotides are TGCAGCCCGGGGACAGGGAACAATGAGCAGTTCTTC.